This TCR beta chain comes out of a study of blood T cell repertoires in COVID-19 (dated by TCRdb to the early 2020s). A note on the overall study: Collaborator samples came from the United States, Italy and Spain and covered acute and convalescent phases of COVID-19. Where available, HLA class I and class II types were taken from metadata supplied by the sample provider and were not determined by assay-based typing. Deeply sampled blood TCRbeta repertoires from subjects exposed to, actively infected with, or recovered from COVID-19 were included in the dataset. Sample metadata almost always included a de-identified subject ID, COVID-19 status, age in years and sex. The material from the prospective study consisted of cDNA or gDNA derived from T cells, B-cell-depleted T cells, or PBMCs. The repertoires were released in a freely available public database meant as a resource for research on the immune response to SARS-CoV-2. Samples were obtained from the ongoing ImmuneRACE study (first 160 participants) and from roughly 1,300 subjects provided by 6 global collaborators. The investigation overall reported the following: The amount of clinical and demographic metadata varied by source and participant and was provided uncurated.

CDR1 LGHNA and CDR2 YNFKEQ are derived from the germline V gene. The CDR3 sequence holds 17 residues, the cysteine and phenylalanine included. Only the CDR3 DNA is retained, 51 bases long and in frame from the first base. Trimming accounts for 5 bases at V and 5 bases at J, while the number of junction bases matched to no gene is 15. To note about this clone: Its recognized antigen is unknown. Base qualities are missing; no much larger clone stands one base away.

TCRbeta CDR3 regions were amplified from genomic DNA using the immunoSEQ Assay, a bias-controlled multiplex PCR. As for the original processing: The number of nucleated cells in each sample was estimated from the amplification of reference gene primers within the assay. To quantify the absolute abundance of each unique TCRbeta CDR3 rearrangement, sequence reads were collapsed and filtered. For each sample, productive Simpson clonality was calculated as the square root of Simpson's diversity index across productive rearrangements. This immuneACCESS table, as held by TCRdb, lists in-frame sequences with V and J called but not all clones. Of the missing ones, under half trace to an unresolved V gene in checked studies; the others have no known cause. The DNA gave D and trimming, while V, J and clone size come from that table. The sample table contains 84,000 or so clones; only one count was recorded for 80% of them. Clones ranked in the top ten supply over 15% of the sample.

Each collaborating institution followed its own protocols to collect whole blood in K2EDTA tubes. For TCRbeta analysis, collaborators shipped samples as frozen whole blood, isolated PBMCs, or DNA extracted from either of those sample types. The clonotype originates from a woman older than 75 with acute or convalescent COVID-19. The V and J segments used are TRBV4-2 and TRBJ1-5, and 7 bases in between align with TRBD1. What was sequenced was peripheral blood. The sequence in DNA is TGTGCCAGCAGCTACGGGACAGCCTCCTACGGATATCAGCCCCAGCATTTT. Its coded protein is CASSYGTASYGYQPQHF.